Following are 3 T cell receptor beta chains from one sample sequenced in a study of T-cell reconstitution after alpha-beta-depleted transplantation in children. Unique molecular identifiers were incorporated into the prepared TCRbeta library. TCRdb reprocessed the PCR reads via MiXCR and lists one record per CDR3 protein. The sample holds about 500,000 distinct CDR3 sequences, approximately 29% seen once. The sequences come from PBMCs from the stem cell graft donor, collected from the stem cell graft. These receptors all come from a human donor who donated a stem cell graft to a child with aplastic anemia.

The chain has TRBV14 and TRBJ2-7, with a tentative D call TRBD2 (5 bases). The CDR3 covers 13 residues. Germline lookup yields CDR1 SGHDN and CDR2 FVKESK. With 5 bases removed from V and 2 bases from J, the gap between germline ends came to 10 bases. Here the CDR3 reads CASSYGITYEQYF. CDR3 bases: TGTGCCAGCAGCTACGGGATCACCTACGAGCAGTACTTC.

The V and J genes are TRBV18 and TRBJ1-2; D uncertain. V gave up 1 base and J gave up 8 bases, with 14 bases separating them. The CDR3 runs to 14 residues. Germline V gives CDR1 KGHSH, CDR2 LQKENI. CDR3 protein: CASSPLLGPVGYTF. In nucleotides, the CDR3 is TGTGCCAGCTCACCACTTCTCGGTCCCGTGGGCTACACCTTC.

CDR3 DNA sequence: TGTGCCAGCAGCTCAAGAGGCGAAGGGGCTTGGGGTAATTCACCCCTCCACTTT. This encodes CASSSRGEGAWGNSPLHF. The V and J genes are TRBV11-2 and TRBJ1-6; possible D gene TRBD1, 5 bases. The germline V and J ends were trimmed by 4 bases and 6 bases, with 22 bases remaining between them. Germline V gene lookup returns CDR1 SGHAT and CDR2 FQNNGV. The CDR3 length is 18 residues.